The present entry profiles one T cell receptor beta chain with its context. The antigen remains undetermined. The data derive from a study of shared clonotypes between healthy human individuals. Overall study results and limits: Compared with memory subsets, naive subsets generally had larger estimated richness. Only a few donors were included, so the genetic and exposure-history diversity represented was limited.

This CDR3 is built from 16 residues. V was trimmed by 6 bases and J by 2 bases, leaving 17 bases between them. Germline CDR1 is MNHEY and CDR2 is SMNVEV (reference sequence). All the donors were Caucasian adults who lived in Nashville, Tennessee. Both subsets, CD45RA+ naive and CD45RA-negative memory, were split from the CD4+ cells. Method: immunoSEQ multiplex PCR; TCRdb's copy keeps in-frame clones and lacks some. The repertoire holds 850,000 to 1,100,000 clones, with 77% as singletons. This receptor was taken from a man aged 18 to 30 in good health. Some clones in this sample may be carry-over from other donors' samples. Sample: memory CD4+ T cells from PBMCs. Subset defined: CD45RA-negative fraction. The chain links TRBV27 to TRBJ2-1, with D possibly matching TRBD2 (5 bases). DNA for the CDR3: TGTGCCAGCAGCCATCGTCTAGCCGTCCCCTACAATGAGCAGTTCTTC. Protein product: CASSHRLAVPYNEQFF.